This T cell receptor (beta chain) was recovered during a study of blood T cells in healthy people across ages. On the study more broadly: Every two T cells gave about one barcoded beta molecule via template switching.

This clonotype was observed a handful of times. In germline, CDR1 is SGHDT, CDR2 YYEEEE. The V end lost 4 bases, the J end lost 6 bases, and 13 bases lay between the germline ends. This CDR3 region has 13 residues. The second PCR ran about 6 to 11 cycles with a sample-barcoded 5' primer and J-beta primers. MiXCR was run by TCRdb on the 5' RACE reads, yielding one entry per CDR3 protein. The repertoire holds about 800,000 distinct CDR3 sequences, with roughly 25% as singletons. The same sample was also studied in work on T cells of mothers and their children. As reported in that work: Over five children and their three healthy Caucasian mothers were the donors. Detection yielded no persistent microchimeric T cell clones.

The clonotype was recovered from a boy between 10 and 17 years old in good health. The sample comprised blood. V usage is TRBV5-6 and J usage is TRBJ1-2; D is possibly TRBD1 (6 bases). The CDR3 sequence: CASSHTQGDGYTF. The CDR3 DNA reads TGTGCCAGCAGCCATACACAGGGTGATGGCTACACCTTC.